A single sample gave rise to the 18 T cell receptor beta chains below, sequenced in a study of T cell responses to AZD1222 COVID-19 vaccine (dated by TCRdb to 2020 to 2022). Explained via the paper, the time point label denotes: about 28 days (+/-7) after the second vaccine dose. The library was made by the immunoSEQ multiplex PCR assay. Imported from immuneACCESS, the table was reduced by TCRdb to in-frame sequences with V and J called. These copies leave out some clones; in studies compared against another copy, an unresolved V gene accounts for under half, and the cause of the remainder is not known. In all, the sample holds 80,000 or so clones, and more than 85% of those were seen once. The ten biggest clones cover approximately 4.5% of the sample. Material: peripheral blood, obtained 28 days after the second AZD1222 dose. Receptor source: an adult who received the AZD1222 COVID-19 vaccine.

This chain connects TRBV6-4 to TRBJ1-5, with 7 bases lining up with TRBD1. Per the germline V gene, CDR1 is MRHNA and CDR2 is SNTAGT. J lost 3 bases, V lost 6 bases, and 5 bases had no gene match. The CDR3 extends over 14 amino acids. CDR3 in DNA: TGTGCCAGCAGCCAGGGACAGCACAATCAGCCCCAGCATTTT. This gives the protein CASSQGQHNQPQHF.

This clone turned up a few times. The rearrangement joins TRBV19 to TRBJ1-5; D is possibly TRBD1 (6 bases). CDR1 and CDR2 (germline): LNHDA, SQIVND (reference sequence). V gave up 10 bases and J gave up 1 base, with 20 bases separating them. There are 16 residues in the CDR3. CDR3 region: CATNSRPGASNQPQHF. For the CDR3, the DNA is TGTGCCACCAACAGTCGGCCAGGGGCGAGCAATCAGCCCCAGCATTTT. The entire variable domain, with the rest obtained from reference TRBV19 and TRBJ1-5, is as follows: DGGITQSPKYLFRKEGQNVTLSCEQNLNHDAMYWYRQDPGQGLRLIYYSQIVNDFQKGDIAEGYSVSREKKESFPLTVTSAQKNPTAFYLCATNSRPGASNQPQHFGDGTRLSIL.

The V and J genes are TRBV13 and TRBJ2-3; maybe TRBD1 (6 bases). Trimming cost V 0 bases and J 1 base, with 8 bases left between them. This CDR3 has 15 amino acids. CDR1 is PRHDT, CDR2 FYEKMQ, per germline (reference sequence). The DNA for the CDR3 is TGTGCCAGCAGCTTAGGCGACAGGCGCACAGATACGCAGTATTTT. Translation gives CASSLGDRRTDTQYF.

V is TRBV5-1 and J is TRBJ2-1; no firm D call. V lost 2 bases and J lost 8, with 14 bases in between. Germline V lookup: CDR1 SGHRS, CDR2 YFSETQ. This CDR3 comprises 14 residues. CDR3 in amino acids: CASSLFRVDDEQFF. As DNA, the CDR3 is TGCGCCAGCAGCTTATTCCGGGTAGACGATGAGCAGTTCTTC.

V and J are TRBV7-8 and TRBJ2-1, with 8 bases aligning to TRBD2. The CDR3 is 15 amino acids. V shed 5 bases and J 4 bases; nucleotides not matched to a gene: 7. The germline CDR1 and CDR2 sequences are SGHVS and FQNEAQ. In DNA, the CDR3 is TGTGCCAGCAGCCTTAGCGGGACCACATACAATGAGCAGTTCTTC. Amino acids: CASSLSGTTYNEQFF.

CDR3: CASSPLGGTHNEQFF. CDR3 DNA: TGTGCCAGCAGTCCGTTAGGAGGAACCCACAATGAGCAGTTCTTC. V usage is TRBV7-3 and J usage is TRBJ2-1, with D perhaps TRBD2 (5 bases). The CDR3 has 15 amino acids. Germline CDR1 reads SGHTA; CDR2 reads FQGTGA. V lost 6 bases, J lost 5 bases, and 17 bases lay in between.

In this sample, this clone turned up once. The chain recombines TRBV18 with TRBJ1-1; a weak D match, TRBD1 (6 bases). Germline V gene data show CDR1 as KGHSH and CDR2 as LQKENI. Trimming pared 3 bases from V and 5 bases from J, leaving 10 bases between. The CDR3 loop spans 13 amino acids. In DNA form, the CDR3 reads TGTGCCAGCTCACCGAAAGGGGGTACTGAAGCTTTCTTT. Its translation: CASSPKGGTEAFF. The whole variable domain, remainder taken from reference TRBV18 and TRBJ1-1, is NAGVMQNPRHLVRRRGQEARLRCSPMKGHSHVYWYRQLPEEGLKFMVYLQKENIIDESGMPKERFSAEFPKEGPSILRIQQVVRGDSAAYFCASSPKGGTEAFFGQGTRLTVV.

V is TRBV27 and J is TRBJ2-7; D is ambiguous. Trimming removed 0 bases from V and 2 bases from J, with 14 bases in between. Germline CDR1 reads MNHEY; CDR2 reads SMNVEV (reference sequence). The CDR3 spans 16 residues. The CDR3 bases are TGTGCCAGCAGTTTATCAAGGTTGGGGTTCCCCTACGAGCAGTACTTC. Its protein is CASSLSRLGFPYEQYF.

As DNA, the CDR3 is TGTGCCAGTAGTACCAATAAGAGGGGTGGTGGAAACACCATATATTTT. It specifies CASSTNKRGGGNTIYF. The chain recombines TRBV19 with TRBJ1-3; TRBD1 might be the D (5 bases). V was pared by 4 bases and J by 3 bases, with 16 bases between. The CDR3 is 16 amino acids. Germline CDR1 is LNHDA and CDR2 is SQIVND (reference sequence).

The rearrangement uses TRBV19 and TRBJ1-2; 8 positions match TRBD1. V trimming: 5 bases; J trimming: 6 bases; junction bases outside the gene matches: 14. Germline CDR1 reads LNHDA; CDR2 reads SQIVND (reference sequence). The length of the CDR3 is 16 residues. In DNA, the CDR3 is TGTGCCAGTAGTCCCTACCCGACAGGGGTGCTTAATGGCTACACCTTC. Its translation: CASSPYPTGVLNGYTF. The whole variable domain, filled in from reference TRBV19 and TRBJ1-2, reads DGGITQSPKYLFRKEGQNVTLSCEQNLNHDAMYWYRQDPGQGLRLIYYSQIVNDFQKGDIAEGYSVSREKKESFPLTVTSAQKNPTAFYLCASSPYPTGVLNGYTFGSGTRLTVV.

This clone was recorded once. The V and J genes are TRBV9 and TRBJ2-7; 13 bases fit TRBD2. This CDR3 comprises 18 residues. The J segment lost 6 bases and the V segment lost 1 base, leaving 13 bases of the junction unmatched. The V gene's germline CDR1 is SGDLS and CDR2 YYNGEE. CDR3 sequence (DNA): TGTGCCAGCAGCGTATCACACGCGACTAGCGGGAGGATTGGCGAGCAGTACTTC. Translated, it gives CASSVSHATSGRIGEQYF.

The chain combines TRBV4-1 with TRBJ2-2, with a possible D match to TRBD1 (6 bases). This CDR3 is built from 15 residues. The germline V and J ends were trimmed by 0 bases and 6 bases, with 11 bases remaining between them. Per the germline V gene, CDR1 is MGHRA and CDR2 is YSYEKL. This chain's CDR3 is CASSQEYQGSGELFF. The CDR3 DNA follows: TGCGCCAGCAGCCAAGAGTACCAGGGGTCCGGGGAGCTGTTTTTT.

The chain links TRBV5-4 to TRBJ2-1, with D tentatively TRBD2 (5 bases). This CDR3 contains 15 residues. Germline values: CDR1 SGHNT, CDR2 YYREEE (reference sequence). Trimming pared 0 bases from V and 4 bases from J, leaving 11 bases between. CDR3 DNA: TGTGCCAGCAGCTTGGCCGAGGAGGATTACAATGAGCAGTTCTTC. This gives the protein CASSLAEEDYNEQFF.

This chain joins TRBV27 and TRBJ2-1; D is undetermined. V shed 6 bases and J shed 0 bases, with 9 bases lying between them. In germline, CDR1 is MNHEY, CDR2 SMNVEV (reference sequence). The CDR3 loop spans 14 amino acids. The CDR3 nucleotides are TGTGCCAGCAGCCCACCGCCCTCCTACAATGAGCAGTTCTTC. This sequence encodes CASSPPPSYNEQFF.

V usage is TRBV12-5 and J usage is TRBJ1-6; no definite D call. The CDR3 runs to 14 residues. The germline gives CDR1 LGHNT, CDR2 FRNRAP. The V and J ends lost 6 bases and 1 base respectively, with 7 bases between them. The CDR3 coding sequence is TGTGCTAGTGGCCCCAGTTCCTATAATTCACCCCTCCACTTT. Residues: CASGPSSYNSPLHF.

The chain has TRBV7-2 and TRBJ1-2; D remains ambiguous. The germline V gene encodes CDR1 SGHTA and CDR2 FQGNSA. This CDR3 is 14 amino acids long. Deletions cut 5 bases from V and 8 bases from J, with 18 bases between. The CDR3 DNA reads TGTGCCAGCAGCGTAAACGGGATACTCGACGGCTACACCTTC. It codes for CASSVNGILDGYTF. Together with reference TRBV7-2 and TRBJ1-2, the CDR3 gives the full variable domain: GAGVSQSPSNKVTEKGKDVELRCDPISGHTALYWYRQSLGQGLEFLIYFQGNSAPDKSGLPSDRFSAERTGGSVSTLTIQRTQQEDSAVYLCASSVNGILDGYTFGSGTRLTVV.

The chain recombines TRBV28 with TRBJ2-7; 7 nucleotides match TRBD2. The V segment lost 5 bases and the J segment 4 bases; nucleotides outside the gene matches: 8. Germline V CDR1 and CDR2: MDHEN, SYDVKM. The CDR3 covers 14 residues. CDR3 sequence reads: CASSPPGEGYEQYF. CDR3 DNA sequence: TGTGCCAGCAGTCCCCCTGGGGAGGGTTACGAGCAGTACTTC.

V is TRBV28 and J is TRBJ1-2; a possible D gene is TRBD1 (6 bases). CDR3 length equals 14 residues. Germline values: CDR1 MDHEN, CDR2 SYDVKM. With 5 bases removed from V and 8 bases from J, the gap between germline ends came to 18 bases. CDR3 protein: CASSPTRQAEGYTF. CDR3 coding DNA: TGTGCCAGCAGTCCCACGAGACAGGCAGAAGGCTACACCTTC.